The rows below give T cell receptor beta chains drawn from one sample of a study of T cell responses to AZD1222 COVID-19 vaccine. Profiling relied on immunoSEQ multiplex PCR, and the TCRdb table lists in-frame clones only, not all of them. The sample comprises under 150,000 clones, around 90% of which are singletons, and 5% to 6.5% rests with the top ten. Sample: peripheral blood, taken on day 0 of AZD1222 vaccination. All receptors come from an adult in good health. The CDR3 runs from the conserved cysteine through the conserved F or W. The order of the fields is D gene, J gene, clone size, V gene, CDR3 protein, CDR3 DNA. D genes are given only for firm matches. Size tells how often a clone was seen (once, few, many) or the class of an expanded clone, and some rows leave it out.

d_call: TRBD1
j_call: TRBJ1-4
clone_size: NA
v_call: TRBV7-2
cdr3_aa: CASSLTRGQGATNEKLFF
cdr3_nt: TGTGCCAGCAGCTTAACCCGGGGGCAGGGGGCAACTAATGAAAAACTGTTTTTT

d_call: NA
j_call: TRBJ1-6
clone_size: once
v_call: TRBV6-5
cdr3_aa: CASSYEGNSPLHF
cdr3_nt: TGTGCCAGCAGTTACGAGGGGAATTCACCCCTCCACTTT

d_call: NA
j_call: TRBJ1-2
clone_size: NA
v_call: TRBV28
cdr3_aa: CASRRGGYTF
cdr3_nt: TGTGCCAGCAGGAGAGGTGGCTACACCTTC

d_call: TRBD2
j_call: TRBJ2-3
clone_size: NA
v_call: TRBV7-2
cdr3_aa: CASSLRLLAGVGTQYF
cdr3_nt: TGTGCCAGCAGCTTAAGGCTGCTAGCGGGAGTAGGTACGCAGTATTTT

d_call: NA
j_call: TRBJ1-3
clone_size: NA
v_call: TRBV5-6
cdr3_aa: CASSFAAVSGNTIYF
cdr3_nt: TGTGCCAGCAGCTTCGCGGCAGTCTCTGGAAACACCATATATTTT

d_call: NA
j_call: TRBJ2-1
clone_size: NA
v_call: TRBV4-1
cdr3_aa: CASSQDFPPLGAFYNEQFF
cdr3_nt: TGCGCCAGCAGCCAAGATTTCCCCCCCCTGGGAGCGTTCTACAATGAGCAGTTCTTC

d_call: TRBD1
j_call: TRBJ1-5
clone_size: NA
v_call: TRBV28
cdr3_aa: CASSPMTGRGQPQHF
cdr3_nt: TGTGCCAGCAGTCCTATGACAGGGAGAGGCCAGCCCCAGCATTTT

d_call: NA
j_call: TRBJ2-5
clone_size: NA
v_call: TRBV20-1
cdr3_aa: CSASTGGGLETQYF
cdr3_nt: TGCAGTGCTAGTACCGGGGGAGGTCTCGAGACCCAGTACTTC

d_call: TRBD2
j_call: TRBJ2-5
clone_size: once
v_call: TRBV5-1
cdr3_aa: CASSFGGKETQYF
cdr3_nt: TGCGCCAGCAGCTTCGGGGGGAAGGAGACCCAGTACTTC

d_call: NA
j_call: TRBJ1-3
clone_size: NA
v_call: TRBV7-2
cdr3_aa: CASSPSRSTSGNTIYF
cdr3_nt: TGTGCCAGCAGCCCGTCCAGGTCCACTTCTGGAAACACCATATATTTT

d_call: TRBD1
j_call: TRBJ1-5
clone_size: NA
v_call: TRBV7-9
cdr3_aa: CASSAGTGGQPQHF
cdr3_nt: TGTGCCAGCAGCGCCGGGACAGGGGGACAGCCCCAGCATTTT

d_call: TRBD1
j_call: TRBJ2-3
clone_size: NA
v_call: TRBV15
cdr3_aa: CATKESGTGFDTQYF
cdr3_nt: TGTGCCACCAAAGAATCCGGGACAGGGTTTGATACGCAGTATTTT

d_call: NA
j_call: TRBJ1-2
clone_size: NA
v_call: TRBV7-2
cdr3_aa: CASSLGGAQDGYTF
cdr3_nt: TGTGCCAGCAGCTTAGGCGGGGCTCAGGATGGCTACACCTTC

d_call: NA
j_call: TRBJ1-1
clone_size: NA
v_call: TRBV7-9
cdr3_aa: CASSESGTWNTEAFF
cdr3_nt: TGTGCCAGCAGCGAATCAGGGACGTGGAACACTGAAGCTTTCTTT

d_call: NA
j_call: TRBJ2-6
clone_size: NA
v_call: TRBV19
cdr3_aa: CASSDSSGANVLTF
cdr3_nt: TGTGCCAGTTCAGACAGCTCTGGGGCCAACGTCCTGACTTTC

d_call: NA
j_call: TRBJ1-2
clone_size: NA
v_call: TRBV21-1
cdr3_aa: CASSKGEAGGMYGYTF
cdr3_nt: TGTGCCAGCAGCAAAGGGGAGGCAGGGGGCATGTATGGCTACACCTTC

d_call: NA
j_call: TRBJ2-2
clone_size: NA
v_call: TRBV3-1/TRBV3-2
cdr3_aa: CASSQLRLGGELFF
cdr3_nt: TGTGCCAGCAGCCAATTACGATTGGGCGGGGAGCTGTTTTTT

d_call: NA
j_call: TRBJ1-5
clone_size: NA
v_call: TRBV2
cdr3_aa: CASSYPYQPQHF
cdr3_nt: TGTGCCAGCAGTTATCCCTACCAGCCCCAGCATTTT

d_call: NA
j_call: TRBJ1-3
clone_size: NA
v_call: TRBV19
cdr3_aa: CASSIGLGPGNTIYF
cdr3_nt: TGTGCCAGTAGTATAGGCTTGGGTCCTGGAAACACCATATATTTT

d_call: NA
j_call: TRBJ1-2
clone_size: NA
v_call: TRBV21-1
cdr3_aa: CASSKGGQGANYGYTF
cdr3_nt: TGTGCCAGCAGCAAAGGGGGACAGGGGGCAAACTATGGCTACACCTTC

d_call: NA
j_call: TRBJ1-2
clone_size: NA
v_call: TRBV14
cdr3_aa: CASSHGGYNYGYTF
cdr3_nt: TGTGCCAGCAGCCATGGGGGCTACAACTATGGCTACACCTTC

d_call: NA
j_call: TRBJ2-1
clone_size: few
v_call: TRBV18
cdr3_aa: CASSPPATRNNEQFF
cdr3_nt: TGTGCCAGCTCACCACCGGCCACTAGAAACAATGAGCAGTTCTTC

d_call: TRBD2
j_call: TRBJ2-3
clone_size: NA
v_call: TRBV5-5
cdr3_aa: CASSLRTSGSATDTQYF
cdr3_nt: TGTGCCAGCAGCTTGAGGACTAGCGGGAGTGCGACAGATACGCAGTATTTT

d_call: NA
j_call: TRBJ1-2
clone_size: NA
v_call: TRBV30
cdr3_aa: CAWSRIDRTNYGYTF
cdr3_nt: TGTGCCTGGAGTCGCATCGACAGAACTAACTATGGCTACACCTTC

d_call: NA
j_call: TRBJ1-5
clone_size: NA
v_call: TRBV28
cdr3_aa: CASSGNQPQHF
cdr3_nt: TGTGCCAGCAGTGGCAATCAGCCCCAGCATTTT

d_call: TRBD2
j_call: TRBJ2-2
clone_size: NA
v_call: TRBV24-1
cdr3_aa: CATSDSGLAAPTGELFF
cdr3_nt: TGTGCCACCAGTGACTCCGGACTAGCGGCACCCACCGGGGAGCTGTTTTTT

d_call: TRBD1
j_call: TRBJ2-7
clone_size: NA
v_call: TRBV11-2
cdr3_aa: CASSPYPGTGSKHEQYF
cdr3_nt: TGTGCCAGCAGCCCATACCCCGGGACAGGGTCGAAGCACGAGCAGTACTTC

d_call: TRBD2
j_call: TRBJ2-1
clone_size: NA
v_call: TRBV4-1
cdr3_aa: CASLPVAGKRNEQFF
cdr3_nt: TGCGCCAGCCTACCCGTAGCGGGAAAGAGGAATGAGCAGTTCTTC

d_call: TRBD1
j_call: TRBJ2-7
clone_size: once
v_call: TRBV5-5
cdr3_aa: CASSFTRGPYEQYF
cdr3_nt: TGTGCCAGCAGCTTTACCAGGGGGCCCTACGAGCAGTACTTC

d_call: NA
j_call: TRBJ2-7
clone_size: NA
v_call: TRBV12-5
cdr3_aa: CASGLASGVTDSSYEQYF
cdr3_nt: TGTGCTAGTGGTTTGGCCTCGGGAGTAACTGACAGCTCCTACGAGCAGTACTTC

d_call: NA
j_call: TRBJ1-2
clone_size: NA
v_call: TRBV18
cdr3_aa: CASSPVPGSGGYTF
cdr3_nt: TGTGCCAGCTCACCAGTCCCAGGGAGCGGTGGCTACACCTTC

d_call: NA
j_call: TRBJ2-5
clone_size: NA
v_call: TRBV6-5
cdr3_aa: CASSYSEGQETQYF
cdr3_nt: TGTGCCAGCAGTTACTCGGAGGGCCAAGAGACCCAGTACTTC

d_call: NA
j_call: TRBJ1-4
clone_size: NA
v_call: TRBV30
cdr3_aa: CAWSGGANEKLFF
cdr3_nt: TGTGCCTGGAGCGGGGGCGCTAATGAAAAACTGTTTTTT

d_call: NA
j_call: TRBJ2-2
clone_size: NA
v_call: TRBV12-3/TRBV12-4
cdr3_aa: CASSPEGAGELFF
cdr3_nt: TGTGCCAGCAGTCCGGAGGGGGCCGGGGAGCTGTTTTTT

d_call: NA
j_call: TRBJ2-1
clone_size: NA
v_call: TRBV5-4
cdr3_aa: CASSSYLRYNEQFF
cdr3_nt: TGTGCCAGCAGCTCCTACCTCAGATACAATGAGCAGTTCTTC